This T cell receptor beta chain was captured in a study of cytomegalovirus exposure and HLA in healthy donors. The length of the CDR3 is 13 residues. Trimming stripped 2 bases from V and 6 bases from J, with 10 bases between. CDR1 is GTSNPN, CDR2 SVGIG, per germline (reference sequence). The PCR employed 60 Vbeta primers together with 13 Jbeta primers. TCRdb keeps only in-frame clones here, not all; method: immunoSEQ multiplex PCR. The repertoire holds about 76,000 clones, with around 80% as singletons. Only a few counts were recorded for this clone. This sequence originates from a male donor in good health and CMV-seropositive. This sequence joins TRBV30 and TRBJ2-2; D gene uncertain. Sample: PBMCs. The CDR3 sequence is CAWSLLQSGELFF. For the CDR3, the DNA is TGTGCCTGGAGTCTACTTCAATCCGGGGAGCTGTTTTTT.